This TCR beta chain appears in the sequencing data of a study of cytomegalovirus exposure and HLA in healthy donors. For the study at large: Out of approximately 170 million T cells, an earlier analysis found roughly 110 million unique TCR beta sequences in total.

This CDR3 is 16 amino acids long. V was clipped by 6 bases and J by 1 base; unmatched bases: 7. CDR1 and CDR2 (germline): MDHEN, SYDVKM. Overall study findings and caveats: HLA alleles were associated with 16,000 or so TCR beta sequences in a later analysis at 0.05 false discovery rate.

A note on this clone: Its antigen is currently unknown.

Primers included in the PCR were 60 Vbeta and 13 Jbeta primers. Per the original methods: In a later analysis, of 70 million to 85 million unique beta chains, around 11 million appeared in at least two donors. Assay used: immunoSEQ multiplex PCR; TCRdb lists only in-frame clones, some missing. That table furnishes V, J and clone size, whereas the DNA furnished D and trimming. Of approximately 210,000 clones listed, 77% are singletons. The material sequenced was PBMCs. This chain links TRBV28 with TRBJ1-3; 9 bases agree with TRBD1. The sequence came from a woman in her 30s in good health and CMV-seropositive. The CDR3 reads CASRTPDRGSGNTIYF. The CDR3 DNA is TGTGCCAGCAGAACCCCGGACAGGGGATCTGGAAACACCATATATTTT.